These T cell receptor beta chains were read from a single sample in a study of blood T cell repertoires in COVID-19. The protocol was immunoSEQ multiplex PCR, while the TCRdb copy is restricted to in-frame clones and leaves out a portion. The data hold about 170,000 clones, with around 83% observed a single time. The sequenced material came from PBMCs or T cells enriched from blood (not recorded which). Every receptor here comes from a woman in her forties or fifties in a cohort exposed to, infected with or recovered from COVID-19 (not recorded which). Each CDR3 is given with its conserved first and last residue. A D gene is named only where the DNA matches it firmly. Part of the rows lack a size; the others show once, few, many or a class for expanded clones.

v_call: TRBV19; cdr3_length: 14; clone_size: -; d_call: TRBD1; j_call: TRBJ1-1; cdr3_aa: CASSADRAVTEAFF; cdr3_nt: TGTGCCAGTAGTGCCGACAGGGCGGTCACTGAAGCTTTCTTT
v_call: TRBV9; cdr3_length: 13; clone_size: once; d_call: -; j_call: TRBJ2-3; cdr3_aa: CASSVGGPDTQYF; cdr3_nt: TGTGCCAGCAGCGTAGGGGGGCCAGATACGCAGTATTTT
v_call: TRBV7-3; cdr3_length: 15; clone_size: -; d_call: -; j_call: TRBJ2-7; cdr3_aa: CASSLGQGREYEQYF; cdr3_nt: TGTGCCAGCAGCTTAGGGCAGGGTAGGGAATACGAGCAGTACTTC
v_call: TRBV21-1; cdr3_length: 15; clone_size: few; d_call: -; j_call: TRBJ2-7; cdr3_aa: CASSKGGGASYEQYF; cdr3_nt: TGTGCCAGCAGCAAAGGAGGGGGGGCCTCCTACGAGCAGTACTTC
v_call: TRBV19; cdr3_length: 15; clone_size: -; d_call: -; j_call: TRBJ1-4; cdr3_aa: CASAFARQGDEKLFF; cdr3_nt: TGTGCCAGTGCATTCGCCAGGCAAGGGGATGAAAAACTGTTTTTT
v_call: TRBV9; cdr3_length: 15; clone_size: -; d_call: TRBD1; j_call: TRBJ1-1; cdr3_aa: CASSEPTGGPTEAFF; cdr3_nt: TGTGCCAGCAGCGAGCCGACAGGGGGCCCTACTGAAGCTTTCTTT
v_call: TRBV3-1/TRBV3-2; cdr3_length: 15; clone_size: -; d_call: TRBD1; j_call: TRBJ1-1; cdr3_aa: CASSPTGGMNTEAFF; cdr3_nt: TGTGCCAGCAGCCCGACAGGGGGTATGAACACTGAAGCTTTCTTT
v_call: TRBV7-9; cdr3_length: 15; clone_size: -; d_call: TRBD1; j_call: TRBJ1-6; cdr3_aa: CASSPDRGEHSPLHF; cdr3_nt: TGTGCCAGCAGCCCGGACAGGGGAGAACATTCACCCCTCCACTTT
v_call: TRBV11-2; cdr3_length: 15; clone_size: once; d_call: TRBD1; j_call: TRBJ1-2; cdr3_aa: CASSLEGTGGVGYTF; cdr3_nt: TGTGCCAGCAGCTTAGAGGGGACAGGGGGGGTTGGCTACACCTTC
v_call: TRBV18; cdr3_length: 13; clone_size: -; d_call: -; j_call: TRBJ2-7; cdr3_aa: CASSPTGSYEQYF; cdr3_nt: TGTGCCAGCTCACCTACGGGTTCCTACGAGCAGTACTTC
v_call: TRBV4-2; cdr3_length: 15; clone_size: -; d_call: TRBD1; j_call: TRBJ2-7; cdr3_aa: CASSPRDRASYEQYF; cdr3_nt: TGTGCCAGCAGCCCCCGGGACAGGGCCTCCTACGAGCAGTACTTC
v_call: TRBV19; cdr3_length: 14; clone_size: -; d_call: TRBD1; j_call: TRBJ1-1; cdr3_aa: CASSRRDRDTEAFF; cdr3_nt: TGTGCCAGTAGCCGTAGGGACAGGGACACTGAAGCTTTCTTT
v_call: TRBV3-1/TRBV3-2; cdr3_length: 14; clone_size: -; d_call: TRBD2; j_call: TRBJ2-2; cdr3_aa: CASSQTSGTRELFF; cdr3_nt: TGTGCCAGCAGCCAAACTAGCGGGACCCGGGAGCTGTTTTTT
v_call: TRBV11-2; cdr3_length: 13; clone_size: -; d_call: -; j_call: TRBJ2-7; cdr3_aa: CASSLNRFYEQYF; cdr3_nt: TGTGCCAGCAGCTTGAACAGGTTCTACGAGCAGTACTTC
v_call: TRBV5-4; cdr3_length: 16; clone_size: -; d_call: TRBD2; j_call: TRBJ2-1; cdr3_aa: CASSTGTSGRSDEQFF; cdr3_nt: TGTGCCAGCAGCACCGGGACTAGCGGGAGGAGCGATGAGCAGTTCTTC
v_call: TRBV3-1/TRBV3-2; cdr3_length: 15; clone_size: -; d_call: TRBD2; j_call: TRBJ2-7; cdr3_aa: CASSQEGLVGYEQYF; cdr3_nt: TGTGCCAGCAGCCAAGAGGGACTAGTGGGGTACGAGCAGTACTTC
v_call: TRBV18; cdr3_length: 16; clone_size: once; d_call: TRBD2; j_call: TRBJ2-3; cdr3_aa: CASSQGLAASTDTQYF; cdr3_nt: TGTGCCAGCTCGCAGGGACTAGCGGCCAGCACAGATACGCAGTATTTT
v_call: TRBV4-1; cdr3_length: 16; clone_size: -; d_call: TRBD1; j_call: TRBJ2-7; cdr3_aa: CASSQEPGTGEYEQYF; cdr3_nt: TGCGCCAGCAGCCAAGAACCCGGGACAGGGGAGTACGAGCAGTACTTC
v_call: TRBV7-8; cdr3_length: 15; clone_size: -; d_call: -; j_call: TRBJ2-5; cdr3_aa: CASSLVFGGEETQYF; cdr3_nt: TGTGCCAGCAGCTTAGTGTTTGGCGGGGAAGAGACCCAGTACTTC
v_call: TRBV27; cdr3_length: 16; clone_size: -; d_call: TRBD1; j_call: TRBJ1-6; cdr3_aa: CASSHTGESYNSPLHF; cdr3_nt: TGTGCCAGCAGCCACACAGGGGAATCCTATAATTCACCCCTCCACTTT
v_call: TRBV20-1; cdr3_length: 15; clone_size: -; d_call: TRBD2; j_call: TRBJ2-7; cdr3_aa: CSASLASGSSREQYF; cdr3_nt: TGCAGTGCTAGTTTAGCTAGCGGGAGTAGTAGGGAGCAGTACTTC
v_call: TRBV27; cdr3_length: 17; clone_size: -; d_call: -; j_call: TRBJ2-1; cdr3_aa: CASSLGILARPYNEQFF; cdr3_nt: TGTGCCAGCAGTTTAGGGATCCTAGCGCGCCCCTACAATGAGCAGTTCTTC
v_call: TRBV24-1; cdr3_length: 16; clone_size: -; d_call: TRBD1; j_call: TRBJ1-5; cdr3_aa: CATSDSTGAPNQPQHF; cdr3_nt: TGTGCCACCAGTGATTCGACAGGGGCTCCCAATCAGCCCCAGCATTTT
v_call: TRBV4-2; cdr3_length: 20; clone_size: many; d_call: TRBD2; j_call: TRBJ2-2; cdr3_aa: CASSQEGGLAGLNLGGELFF; cdr3_nt: TGTGCCAGCAGCCAGGAGGGAGGACTAGCGGGGTTAAATTTGGGCGGGGAGCTGTTTTTT
v_call: TRBV11-2; cdr3_length: 15; clone_size: -; d_call: -; j_call: TRBJ2-3; cdr3_aa: CASSSRGGVFSTQYF; cdr3_nt: TGTGCCAGCAGCTCCCGAGGAGGGGTCTTCTCAACGCAGTATTTT
v_call: TRBV10-3; cdr3_length: 13; clone_size: -; d_call: -; j_call: TRBJ2-5; cdr3_aa: CATSEGGRETQYF; cdr3_nt: TGTGCCACCAGTGAGGGGGGCCGGGAGACCCAGTACTTC
v_call: TRBV3-1/TRBV3-2; cdr3_length: 13; clone_size: -; d_call: TRBD1; j_call: TRBJ1-2; cdr3_aa: CASSPGQGSGYTF; cdr3_nt: TGTGCCAGCAGCCCAGGACAGGGGTCTGGCTACACCTTC
v_call: TRBV10-1; cdr3_length: 17; clone_size: few; d_call: TRBD1; j_call: TRBJ1-5; cdr3_aa: CASSDYDGTGDCQPQHF; cdr3_nt: TGCGCCAGCAGTGATTATGACGGGACAGGCGACTGTCAGCCCCAGCATTTT
v_call: TRBV7-3; cdr3_length: 16; clone_size: -; d_call: TRBD2; j_call: TRBJ2-1; cdr3_aa: CASSSMGLAGGHEQFF; cdr3_nt: TGTGCCAGCAGCTCAATGGGACTAGCGGGGGGGCATGAGCAGTTCTTC
v_call: TRBV11-2; cdr3_length: 15; clone_size: once; d_call: TRBD2; j_call: TRBJ2-2; cdr3_aa: CASKTRGGTTGELFF; cdr3_nt: TGTGCCAGCAAGACTCGCGGGGGGACCACCGGGGAGCTGTTTTTT
v_call: TRBV12-5; cdr3_length: 14; clone_size: -; d_call: TRBD1; j_call: TRBJ2-1; cdr3_aa: CASGSGQGYNEQFF; cdr3_nt: TGTGCTAGTGGTTCGGGACAGGGTTACAATGAGCAGTTCTTC
v_call: TRBV28; cdr3_length: 14; clone_size: -; d_call: -; j_call: TRBJ1-4; cdr3_aa: CASSFGGINEKLFF; cdr3_nt: TGTGCCAGCAGTTTTGGGGGGATAAATGAAAAACTGTTTTTT
v_call: TRBV9; cdr3_length: 16; clone_size: -; d_call: TRBD2; j_call: TRBJ2-7; cdr3_aa: CASSPSSTSGTYEQYF; cdr3_nt: TGTGCCAGCAGCCCTAGCTCTACTAGCGGGACCTACGAGCAGTACTTC
v_call: TRBV6-1; cdr3_length: 15; clone_size: -; d_call: -; j_call: TRBJ1-5; cdr3_aa: CASSEESGKNQPQHF; cdr3_nt: TGTGCCAGCAGTGAAGAATCGGGTAAGAATCAGCCCCAGCATTTT
v_call: TRBV3-1/TRBV3-2; cdr3_length: 14; clone_size: -; d_call: -; j_call: TRBJ1-1; cdr3_aa: CASSRASLVTEAFF; cdr3_nt: TGTGCCAGCAGCCGGGCCTCACTAGTCACTGAAGCTTTCTTT
v_call: TRBV20-1; cdr3_length: 11; clone_size: -; d_call: -; j_call: TRBJ2-1; cdr3_aa: CSGGAKNEQFF; cdr3_nt: TGCAGTGGGGGAGCGAAGAATGAGCAGTTCTTC
v_call: TRBV6-5; cdr3_length: 16; clone_size: -; d_call: -; j_call: TRBJ2-7; cdr3_aa: CASSYSPQAGTYEQYF; cdr3_nt: TGTGCCAGCAGTTACTCCCCACAGGCCGGAACCTACGAGCAGTACTTC
v_call: TRBV19; cdr3_length: 15; clone_size: many; d_call: TRBD1; j_call: TRBJ1-2; cdr3_aa: CASSVAGTGGYGYTF; cdr3_nt: TGTGCCAGTAGTGTCGCCGGAACAGGGGGCTATGGCTACACCTTC
v_call: TRBV27; cdr3_length: 14; clone_size: -; d_call: TRBD1; j_call: TRBJ1-6; cdr3_aa: CASSFGRGHSPLHF; cdr3_nt: TGTGCCAGCAGTTTTGGCAGGGGGCACTCACCCCTCCACTTT
v_call: TRBV18; cdr3_length: 16; clone_size: -; d_call: -; j_call: TRBJ2-7; cdr3_aa: CASSPSRQANSYEQYF; cdr3_nt: TGTGCCAGCTCACCAAGTCGACAGGCGAACTCCTACGAGCAGTACTTC
v_call: TRBV28; cdr3_length: 16; clone_size: -; d_call: TRBD2; j_call: TRBJ2-1; cdr3_aa: CASSLAASGSKDEQFF; cdr3_nt: TGTGCCAGCAGTTTGGCGGCTAGCGGGAGTAAGGATGAGCAGTTCTTC
v_call: TRBV11-2; cdr3_length: 13; clone_size: -; d_call: -; j_call: TRBJ1-6; cdr3_aa: CASSLETGLPLHF; cdr3_nt: TGTGCCAGCAGCCTTGAGACAGGCTTACCCCTCCACTTT
v_call: TRBV18; cdr3_length: 14; clone_size: -; d_call: TRBD1; j_call: TRBJ1-1; cdr3_aa: CASSRQGADTEAFF; cdr3_nt: TGTGCCAGCTCACGACAGGGGGCGGACACTGAAGCTTTCTTT
v_call: TRBV19; cdr3_length: 16; clone_size: few; d_call: -; j_call: TRBJ1-4; cdr3_aa: CASSIRVRRDDEKLFF; cdr3_nt: TGTGCCAGTAGTATACGGGTTAGGAGGGATGATGAAAAACTGTTTTTT
v_call: TRBV28; cdr3_length: 16; clone_size: -; d_call: TRBD2; j_call: TRBJ2-1; cdr3_aa: CASSIMSGVPYNEQFF; cdr3_nt: TGTGCCAGCAGTATAATGAGCGGGGTCCCCTACAATGAGCAGTTCTTC
v_call: TRBV4-1; cdr3_length: 16; clone_size: -; d_call: TRBD1; j_call: TRBJ1-5; cdr3_aa: CASSQDPDRSDQPQHF; cdr3_nt: TGCGCCAGCAGCCAAGATCCGGACAGGAGTGATCAGCCCCAGCATTTT
v_call: TRBV19; cdr3_length: 17; clone_size: -; d_call: TRBD1; j_call: TRBJ2-7; cdr3_aa: CASSLLPRDRGNLEQYF; cdr3_nt: TGTGCCAGTAGTCTCCTTCCCCGGGACAGGGGCAATCTCGAGCAGTACTTC
v_call: TRBV11-2; cdr3_length: 15; clone_size: -; d_call: -; j_call: TRBJ2-2; cdr3_aa: CASSSSGAGTGELFF; cdr3_nt: TGTGCCAGCAGCTCTTCTGGTGCGGGCACCGGGGAGCTGTTTTTT
v_call: TRBV6-5; cdr3_length: 16; clone_size: -; d_call: TRBD1; j_call: TRBJ2-7; cdr3_aa: CASSSPLDRGKYEQYF; cdr3_nt: TGTGCCAGCAGTTCACCCCTCGACAGGGGCAAGTACGAGCAGTACTTC
v_call: TRBV11-3; cdr3_length: 15; clone_size: -; d_call: TRBD2; j_call: TRBJ2-3; cdr3_aa: CASSLLAGGTDTQYF; cdr3_nt: TGTGCCAGCAGCTTACTAGCGGGGGGCACAGATACGCAGTATTTT
v_call: TRBV3-1/TRBV3-2; cdr3_length: 16; clone_size: -; d_call: -; j_call: TRBJ1-2; cdr3_aa: CASSHDLHSPNYGYTF; cdr3_nt: TGTGCCAGCAGCCATGATTTACACAGTCCTAACTATGGCTACACCTTC
v_call: TRBV15; cdr3_length: 13; clone_size: once; d_call: TRBD1; j_call: TRBJ1-1; cdr3_aa: CATRQGMNTEAFF; cdr3_nt: TGTGCCACTAGACAGGGCATGAACACTGAAGCTTTCTTT
v_call: TRBV28; cdr3_length: 15; clone_size: -; d_call: TRBD1; j_call: TRBJ1-5; cdr3_aa: CATGTGGDGNQPQHF; cdr3_nt: TGTGCCACCGGGACAGGGGGCGACGGCAATCAGCCCCAGCATTTT